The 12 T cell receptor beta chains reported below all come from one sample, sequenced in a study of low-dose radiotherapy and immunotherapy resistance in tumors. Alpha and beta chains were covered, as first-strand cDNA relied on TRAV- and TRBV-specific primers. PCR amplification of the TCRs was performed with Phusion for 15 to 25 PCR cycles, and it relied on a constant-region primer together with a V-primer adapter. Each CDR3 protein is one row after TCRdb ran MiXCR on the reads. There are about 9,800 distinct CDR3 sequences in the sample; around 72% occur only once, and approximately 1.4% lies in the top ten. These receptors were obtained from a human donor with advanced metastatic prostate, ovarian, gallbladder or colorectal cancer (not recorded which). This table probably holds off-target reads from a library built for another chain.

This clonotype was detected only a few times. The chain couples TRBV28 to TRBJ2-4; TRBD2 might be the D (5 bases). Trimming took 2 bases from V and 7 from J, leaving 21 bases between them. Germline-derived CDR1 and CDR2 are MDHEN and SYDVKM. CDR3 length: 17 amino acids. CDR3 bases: TGTGCCAGCAGTTTAGTGCGGGCAGGAGACCTCCGGAACATTCAGTACTTC. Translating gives CASSLVRAGDLRNIQYF.

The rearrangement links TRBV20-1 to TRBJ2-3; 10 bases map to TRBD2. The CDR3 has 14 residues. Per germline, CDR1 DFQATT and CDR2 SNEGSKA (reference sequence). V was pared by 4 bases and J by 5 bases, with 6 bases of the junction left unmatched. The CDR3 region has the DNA TGCAGTGCTAAGAGCGGGAGGGCCGGAGATACGCAGTATTTT. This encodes CSAKSGRAGDTQYF.

This chain's CDR3 is CASSPSSNQPQHF. CDR3 DNA: TGTGCCAGCTCACCTTCGTCCAATCAGCCCCAGCATTTT. The J gene is TRBJ1-5, the V gene TRBV18, with no clear D. The CDR3 is made up of 13 amino acids. Germline loops: CDR1 KGHSH, CDR2 LQKENI. The germline V and J ends were trimmed by 3 bases and 3 bases, with 6 bases remaining between them.

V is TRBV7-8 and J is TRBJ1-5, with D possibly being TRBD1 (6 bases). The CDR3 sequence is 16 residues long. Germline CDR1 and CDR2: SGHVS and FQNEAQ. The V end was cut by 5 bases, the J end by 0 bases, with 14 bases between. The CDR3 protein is CASSPGRGYSNQPQHF. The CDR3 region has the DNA TGTGCCAGCAGCCCGGGCAGGGGATATAGCAATCAGCCCCAGCATTTT.

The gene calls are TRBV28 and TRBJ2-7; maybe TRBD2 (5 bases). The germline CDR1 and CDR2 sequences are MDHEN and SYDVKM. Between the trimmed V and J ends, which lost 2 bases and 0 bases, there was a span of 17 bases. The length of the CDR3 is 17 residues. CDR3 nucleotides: TGTGCCAGCAGTTTAAAGCAGGTGGGAGTCCACTCCTACGAGCAGTACTTC. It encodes CASSLKQVGVHSYEQYF.

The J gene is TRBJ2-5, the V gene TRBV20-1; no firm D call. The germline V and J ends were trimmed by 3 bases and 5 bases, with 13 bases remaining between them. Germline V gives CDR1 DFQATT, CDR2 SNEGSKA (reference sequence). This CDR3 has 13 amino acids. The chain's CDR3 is CSARVRQEETQYF. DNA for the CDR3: TGCAGTGCTAGGGTCCGGCAAGAGGAGACCCAGTACTTC.

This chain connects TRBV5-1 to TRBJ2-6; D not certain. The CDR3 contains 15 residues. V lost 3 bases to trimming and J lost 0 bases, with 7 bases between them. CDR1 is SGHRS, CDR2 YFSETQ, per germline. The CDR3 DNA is TGCGCCAGCAGCTCCACTTCCTCTGGGGCCAACGTCCTGACTTTC. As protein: CASSSTSSGANVLTF.

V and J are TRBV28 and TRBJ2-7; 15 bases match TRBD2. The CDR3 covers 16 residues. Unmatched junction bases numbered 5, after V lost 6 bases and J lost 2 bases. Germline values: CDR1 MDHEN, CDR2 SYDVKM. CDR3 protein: CASRPGTSGRTYEQYF. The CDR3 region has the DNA TGTGCCAGCAGGCCCGGGACTAGCGGGAGGACCTACGAGCAGTACTTC.

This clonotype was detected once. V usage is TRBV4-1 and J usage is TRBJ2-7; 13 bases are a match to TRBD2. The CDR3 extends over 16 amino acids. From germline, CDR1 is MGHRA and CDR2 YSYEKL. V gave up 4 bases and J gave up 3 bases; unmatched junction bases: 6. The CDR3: CASSPVGTSGNYEQYF. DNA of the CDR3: TGCGCCAGCAGCCCTGTCGGGACTAGCGGGAACTACGAGCAGTACTTC.

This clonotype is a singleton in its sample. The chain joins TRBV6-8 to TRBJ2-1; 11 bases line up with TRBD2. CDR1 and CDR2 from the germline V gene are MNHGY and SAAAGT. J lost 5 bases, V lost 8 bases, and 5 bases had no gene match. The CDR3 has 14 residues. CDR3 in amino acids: CASHGTSGDNEQFF. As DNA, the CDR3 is TGTGCCAGCCATGGGACTAGCGGCGACAATGAGCAGTTCTTC.

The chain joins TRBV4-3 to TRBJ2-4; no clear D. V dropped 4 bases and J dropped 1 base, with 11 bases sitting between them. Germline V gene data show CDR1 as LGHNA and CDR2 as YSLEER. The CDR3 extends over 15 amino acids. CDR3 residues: CASSPGPLAKNIQYF. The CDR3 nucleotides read TGCGCCAGCAGCCCTGGACCCCTGGCCAAAAACATTCAGTACTTC.

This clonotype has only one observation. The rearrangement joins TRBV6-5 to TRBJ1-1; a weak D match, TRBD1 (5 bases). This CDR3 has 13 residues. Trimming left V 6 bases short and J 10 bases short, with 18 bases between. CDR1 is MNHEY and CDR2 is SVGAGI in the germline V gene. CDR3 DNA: TGTGCCAGCAGCCCGACGGGGGGGAGCTTAGCTTTCTTT. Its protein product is CASSPTGGSLAFF.